This T cell receptor beta chain was profiled in a study of shared clonotypes between healthy human individuals. The germline V gene encodes CDR1 MNHNY and CDR2 SVGAGI (reference sequence). The CDR3 covers 15 residues. V was shortened by 2 bases and J by 0 bases, with 9 bases between the two germline ends. Some clones are missing from TCRdb's copy, which holds only in-frame ones; the method was immunoSEQ multiplex PCR. The sample records about half a million clones, roughly 85% being singletons. J is TRBJ2-3 and V is TRBV6-6; no clear D. Sequencing was carried out using PBMCs. The TCR sequence derives from a woman aged 40 to 55 in good health. Some clones in this sample may be carry-over from other donors' samples. The CDR3 coding sequence is TGTGCCAGCAGTTACCGTAGGGTAAGCACAGATACGCAGTATTTT. Amino acid sequence: CASSYRRVSTDTQYF.